This TCR beta chain was observed in a study of blood T cell repertoires in COVID-19. In the study overall: T cells, B-cell-depleted T cells, or PBMCs supplied cDNA or gDNA.

This clone was seen many times. Profiling relied on immunoSEQ multiplex PCR, and the TCRdb table lists in-frame clones only, not all of them. The sample has fewer than 250,000 clones, more than 75% seen once. Sequencing was carried out using peripheral blood. The origin of this receptor is a man aged 60 to 69 with acute or convalescent COVID-19.

This chain's CDR3 is CATLGQGIHEQFF. DNA of the CDR3: TGCGCCACCTTGGGACAGGGGATCCATGAGCAGTTCTTC. The chain is built from TRBV10-1 and TRBJ2-1; 10 bases line up with TRBD1. Trimming cost V 10 bases and J 8 bases; bases outside gene matches: 8. The CDR3 loop spans 13 amino acids. Germline-derived CDR1 and CDR2 are WNHNN and SYGVQD (reference sequence).